This T cell receptor beta chain was sequenced in a study of T cells in narcolepsy. As for the study in general: Patients with NT1 or NT2 and healthy control donors were enrolled.

Study-wide results and limits: Healthy controls reportedly lacked the autoreactive clonotypes serially found in patients' blood.

Sequencing used immunoSEQ multiplex PCR; TCRdb keeps in-frame clones, though not all of them. The sample shows 25,000 to 30,000 clones, more than 75% of them seen only once. Concerning this clone itself: Its target is unknown.

V was shortened by 1 base and J by 7 bases, with 20 bases between the two germline ends. Germline V lookup: CDR1 SGHRS, CDR2 YFSETQ. This CDR3 is 17 amino acids long. The sample taken for sequencing was memory (CD45RA-) CD4+ T cells from blood. This chain connects TRBV5-1 to TRBJ1-4; D is unclear. This TCR derives from a human donor in good health. The CDR3 here is CASSLPQPGVDGEKLFF. CDR3 sequence (DNA): TGCGCCAGCAGCTTGCCCCAACCCGGCGTCGACGGTGAAAAACTGTTTTTT.